The rows below give T cell receptor beta chains drawn from one sample of a study of CD8 T cells in ankylosing spondylitis. TCRdb re-called the 5' RACE reads with MiXCR, one entry per CDR3 protein. The sample lists about 240,000 distinct CDR3 sequences, over 8.5% occurring once. Sequences were obtained from blood, either unsorted or a sorted T cell fraction (not recorded which). These receptors originate from a male donor with ankylosing spondylitis or in good health (not recorded which). CDR3s include the opening cysteine and the closing phenylalanine or tryptophan.

J: TRBJ2-7; V: TRBV9; CDR3: CASSVGPSGRDEQYF
J: TRBJ2-3; V: TRBV20-1; CDR3: CSAGLAGKTDTQYF
J: TRBJ2-2; V: TRBV7-8; CDR3: CASPTSGRAWDTGELFF
J: TRBJ2-3; V: TRBV4-2; CDR3: CASSQEAPSSGTDTQYF
J: TRBJ2-3; V: TRBV4-3; CDR3: CASSQDASRGTDTQYF
J: TRBJ1-1; V: TRBV29-1; CDR3: CSVEEGGAAFF
J: TRBJ1-2; V: TRBV28; CDR3: CASHRARDSLFYGYTF
J: TRBJ2-3; V: TRBV5-1; CDR3: CASSLGASQDTQYF
J: TRBJ2-1; V: TRBV11-3; CDR3: CASSLDGFHNEQFF
J: TRBJ1-4; V: TRBV7-2; CDR3: CASSLYRDRVGEKLFF
J: TRBJ1-4; V: TRBV15; CDR3: CATSREGGGPEKLFF
J: TRBJ2-1; V: TRBV6-1; CDR3: CASKGVADTDEQFF
J: TRBJ2-1; V: TRBV20-1; CDR3: CSARDPASGGASRNEQFF
J: TRBJ2-1; V: TRBV29-1; CDR3: CSALEGPYNEQFF
J: TRBJ2-4; V: TRBV20-1; CDR3: CSAAHRDRFDIQYF
J: TRBJ1-5; V: TRBV2; CDR3: CASRAGRGNQPQHF
J: TRBJ2-5; V: TRBV7-3; CDR3: CASSLMPSGVETQYF
J: TRBJ1-1; V: TRBV5-1; CDR3: CASSLARGRAEAFF
J: TRBJ2-1; V: TRBV7-9; CDR3: CASSLLHSGRADEQFF
J: TRBJ2-1; V: TRBV7-3; CDR3: CASSLPGSHEQFF
J: TRBJ2-7; V: TRBV20-1; CDR3: CSARDGTSGIRAYEQYF
J: TRBJ2-2; V: TRBV4-2; CDR3: CASSQDRMASDGELFF
J: TRBJ2-7; V: TRBV12-3/TRBV12-4; CDR3: CASSQGSPYEQYF
J: TRBJ2-1; V: TRBV30; CDR3: CAWTPPRRVDNEQFF
J: TRBJ2-3; V: TRBV7-2; CDR3: CASSLSGKSPDTQYF
J: TRBJ1-1; V: TRBV20-1; CDR3: CSARFQGANEAFF
J: TRBJ2-2; V: TRBV20-1; CDR3: CSARAGNTGELFF
J: TRBJ2-1; V: TRBV7-8; CDR3: CASSFPPNSGRHYNEQFF
J: TRBJ1-1; V: TRBV28; CDR3: CASSLRQMIEAFF
J: TRBJ1-4; V: TRBV6-1; CDR3: CASSGVINEKLFF
J: TRBJ1-1; V: TRBV20-1; CDR3: CSARDYLSSAEAFF
J: TRBJ1-1; V: TRBV12-3/TRBV12-4; CDR3: CASSLGQGNGAFF
J: TRBJ1-1; V: TRBV29-1; CDR3: CSVDEGFTEAFF
J: TRBJ2-3; V: TRBV10-2; CDR3: CASSERLFDTQYF
J: TRBJ2-3; V: TRBV20-1; CDR3: CSASLLGRGIDTQYF
J: TRBJ2-7; V: TRBV9; CDR3: CASSARDTFEEQYF
J: TRBJ2-7; V: TRBV6-2/TRBV6-3; CDR3: CASSYQGPSHEQYF
J: TRBJ2-1; V: TRBV5-6; CDR3: CASRTWDRRRDEQFF
J: TRBJ2-7; V: TRBV7-9; CDR3: CASSFVRGWGSSYEQYF
J: TRBJ2-3; V: TRBV7-2; CDR3: CASSPGPGSTDTQYF
J: TRBJ2-1; V: TRBV12-3/TRBV12-4; CDR3: CASSARLAGGPYNEQFF
J: TRBJ2-2; V: TRBV7-2; CDR3: CASSWGPANTGELFF
J: TRBJ2-7; V: TRBV18; CDR3: CASSHALTAYEQYF
J: TRBJ1-1; V: TRBV6-2/TRBV6-3; CDR3: CASSYSKSGSHTEAFF
J: TRBJ2-1; V: TRBV5-1; CDR3: CASSFPLAGTSEQFF
J: TRBJ2-7; V: TRBV7-2; CDR3: CASSLAGRGQSEQYF
J: TRBJ1-1; V: TRBV14; CDR3: CASSQMMGRNTEAFF
J: TRBJ2-1; V: TRBV2; CDR3: CASRDLTSGTPNVNEQFF
J: TRBJ2-7; V: TRBV11-3; CDR3: CASSSGVNYEQYF
J: TRBJ1-1; V: TRBV12-3/TRBV12-4; CDR3: CASSLGEGAFF
J: TRBJ2-7; V: TRBV30; CDR3: CAWSPPPRLAVTYEQYF
J: TRBJ2-7; V: TRBV4-1; CDR3: CASSQFTSRTGDHEQYF
J: TRBJ1-3; V: TRBV6-1; CDR3: CATKDRVGNTIYF
J: TRBJ1-2; V: TRBV5-1; CDR3: CASSPTTWPEGYTF
J: TRBJ1-4; V: TRBV5-8; CDR3: CASSLVQGNEKLFF
J: TRBJ2-3; V: TRBV11-2; CDR3: CASSQSGRAGSPSTDTQYF
J: TRBJ1-4; V: TRBV20-1; CDR3: CSAYTGGGTNEKLFF
J: TRBJ2-1; V: TRBV25-1; CDR3: CASRDPGSVGDNEQFF